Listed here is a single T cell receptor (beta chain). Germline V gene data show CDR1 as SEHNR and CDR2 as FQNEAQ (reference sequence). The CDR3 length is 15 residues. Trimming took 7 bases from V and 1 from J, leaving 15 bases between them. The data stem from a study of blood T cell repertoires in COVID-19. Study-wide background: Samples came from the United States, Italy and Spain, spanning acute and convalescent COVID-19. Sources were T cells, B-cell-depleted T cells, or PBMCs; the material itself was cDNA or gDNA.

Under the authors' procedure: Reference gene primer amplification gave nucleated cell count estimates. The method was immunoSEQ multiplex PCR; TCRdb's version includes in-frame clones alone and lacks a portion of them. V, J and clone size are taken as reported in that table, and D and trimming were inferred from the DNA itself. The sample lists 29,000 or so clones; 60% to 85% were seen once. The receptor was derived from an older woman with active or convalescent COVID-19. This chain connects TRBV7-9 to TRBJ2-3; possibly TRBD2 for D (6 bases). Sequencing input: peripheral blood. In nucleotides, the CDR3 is TGTGCCAGCACCACAGCGGAGGGGCGCACAGATACGCAGTATTTT. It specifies CASTTAEGRTDTQYF.